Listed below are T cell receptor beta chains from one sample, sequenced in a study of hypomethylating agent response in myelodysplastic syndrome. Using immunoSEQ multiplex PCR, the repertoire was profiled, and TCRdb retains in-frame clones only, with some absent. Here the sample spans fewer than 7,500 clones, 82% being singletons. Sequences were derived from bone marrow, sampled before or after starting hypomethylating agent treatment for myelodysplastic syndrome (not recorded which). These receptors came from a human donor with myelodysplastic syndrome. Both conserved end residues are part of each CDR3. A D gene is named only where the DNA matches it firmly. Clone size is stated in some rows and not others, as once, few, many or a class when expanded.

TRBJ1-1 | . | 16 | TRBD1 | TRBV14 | CASSRTGGAQNTEAFF | TGTGCCAGCAGCCGAACAGGGGGCGCTCAGAACACTGAAGCTTTCTTT
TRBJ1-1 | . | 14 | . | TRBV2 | CASTGRLERTEAFF | TGTGCCAGCACGGGCAGACTGGAAAGAACTGAAGCTTTCTTT
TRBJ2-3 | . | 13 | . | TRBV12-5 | CASGQDLTDTQYF | TGTGCTAGTGGCCAGGACCTCACAGATACGCAGTATTTT
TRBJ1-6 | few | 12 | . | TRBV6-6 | CASSGPNSPLHF | TGTGCCAGCAGCGGACCCAATTCACCCCTCCACTTT
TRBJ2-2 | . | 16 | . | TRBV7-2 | CASTHQGLASTGELFF | TGTGCCAGCACACACCAGGGGCTAGCTTCCACCGGGGAGCTGTTTTTT
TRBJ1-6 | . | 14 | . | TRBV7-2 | CASSPGRNNSPLHF | TGTGCCAGCAGCCCGGGACGGAATAATTCACCCCTCCACTTT
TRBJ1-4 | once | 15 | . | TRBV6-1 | CASGARGTHNEKLFF | TGTGCCAGCGGGGCGAGGGGGACACATAATGAAAAACTGTTTTTT
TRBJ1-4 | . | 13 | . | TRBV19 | CACSDGTNEKLFF | TGTGCCTGTAGCGACGGAACTAATGAAAAACTGTTTTTT
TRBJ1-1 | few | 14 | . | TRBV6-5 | CASSYQMPNTEAFF | TGTGCCAGCAGTTATCAAATGCCGAACACTGAAGCTTTCTTT
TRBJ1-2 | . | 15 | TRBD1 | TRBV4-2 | CASSQEWDSFYGYTF | TGTGCCAGCAGCCAAGAGTGGGACAGCTTCTATGGCTACACCTTC
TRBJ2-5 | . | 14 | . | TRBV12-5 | CASGSAPEGETQYF | TGTGCTAGTGGTTCGGCCCCAGAGGGGGAGACCCAGTACTTC